A single sample is the source of the 29 T cell receptor beta chains below, sequenced in a study of blood T cell repertoires in COVID-19. This table comes from immunoSEQ multiplex PCR, and its TCRdb copy is limited to in-frame clones, with some not included. This sample has approximately 230,000 clones, with about 80% found just once. Sequencing input: PBMCs or T cells enriched from blood (not recorded which). These receptors came from a man between 35 and 55 years old who had recovered from COVID-19.

The CDR3 loop reads CASSSTALYGYTF. As DNA, the CDR3 is TGTGCCAGCAGTTCGACAGCCCTCTATGGCTACACCTTC. The chain links TRBV6-2 or TRBV6-3 to TRBJ1-2; weak D call: TRBD1 (5 bases). V was trimmed by 4 bases and J by 4 bases, leaving 10 bases between them. CDR1 is MNHEY and CDR2 is SVGEGT in the germline V gene. The CDR3 spans 13 residues.

The genes are TRBV24-1 and TRBJ2-2, with 12 bases that match TRBD1. The J segment lost 0 bases and the V segment lost 7 bases, leaving 11 bases of the junction unmatched. Germline V lookup: CDR1 KGHDR, CDR2 SFDVKD. This CDR3 is built from 19 residues. The CDR3 is CATSRGGTGGQANTGELFF. The CDR3 DNA reads as TGTGCCACCAGCCGTGGTGGGACAGGGGGCCAGGCGAACACCGGGGAGCTGTTTTTT.

The count of this clone is one. The V gene is TRBV5-1, the J gene TRBJ2-2; 8 bases are shared with TRBD1. Germline V gene sequence: CDR1 SGHRS, CDR2 YFSETQ. Germline trimming cut 4 bases from V and 6 bases from J; bases unmatched to any gene: 5. This CDR3 spans 14 amino acids. The CDR3 loop reads CASSQDRVAGELFF. The CDR3 coding sequence is TGCGCCAGCAGCCAGGACAGGGTGGCCGGGGAGCTGTTTTTT. Filled out from reference TRBV5-1 and TRBJ2-2, the complete variable domain reads KAGVTQTPRYLIKTRGQQVTLSCSPISGHRSVSWYQQTPGQGLQFLFEYFSETQRNKGNFPGRFSGRQFSNSRSEMNVSTLELGDSALYLCASSQDRVAGELFFGEGSRLTVL.

The V and J genes are TRBV5-1 and TRBJ2-1, with TRBD2 as a possible D gene (6 bases). The CDR3 loop spans 13 amino acids. The germline V gene has CDR1 SGHRS and CDR2 YFSETQ. The V end was cut by 5 bases, the J end by 8 bases, with 14 bases between. CDR3 sequence (DNA): TGCGCCAGCAGGCCGACTAGTATGGATGAGCAGTTCTTC. This translates into CASRPTSMDEQFF. The whole variable domain, remainder taken from reference TRBV5-1 and TRBJ2-1, is KAGVTQTPRYLIKTRGQQVTLSCSPISGHRSVSWYQQTPGQGLQFLFEYFSETQRNKGNFPGRFSGRQFSNSRSEMNVSTLELGDSALYLCASRPTSMDEQFFGPGTRLTVL.

The table lists this clone with a count of one. This sequence joins TRBV6-2 or TRBV6-3 and TRBJ2-7, with a possible D match to TRBD1 (6 bases). Germline loops: CDR1 MNHEY, CDR2 SVGEGT. The CDR3 covers 15 residues. Trimming took 5 bases from V and 3 from J, leaving 17 bases between them. The CDR3 coding sequence is TGTGCCAGCAGTCCACAAGGACAGATCATCTACGAGCAGTACTTC. This codes for CASSPQGQIIYEQYF.

In the case of this clone: Other nucleotide sequences from this sample produce the same CDR3. The chain combines TRBV28 with TRBJ1-2; unclear D gene. Germline CDR1 is MDHEN and CDR2 is SYDVKM. Trimming removed 4 bases from V and 8 bases from J, with 11 bases in between. CDR3 length: 12 residues. The CDR3 DNA reads TGTGCCAGCAGTTCTCGGCAGCGCGGCTACACCTTC. It yields the protein CASSSRQRGYTF.

The rearrangement uses TRBV6-6 and TRBJ2-7; possible D gene TRBD2, 6 bases. This CDR3 is 13 amino acids long. V lost 6 bases and J lost 4, with 13 bases in between. Germline values: CDR1 MNHNY, CDR2 SVGAGI (reference sequence). This CDR3 is CASRRGIPYEQYF. The CDR3 DNA reads as TGTGCCAGCAGGCGCGGGATTCCTTACGAGCAGTACTTC.

The genes are TRBV3-1 (or the pseudogene TRBV3-2) and TRBJ2-3; 11 bases fit TRBD2. V shed 3 bases, J shed 4 bases, and the junction held 6 bases outside the gene matches. Germline values: CDR1 LGHDT, CDR2 YNNKEL (reference sequence). The CDR3 length is 16 residues. The CDR3 DNA reads as TGTGCCAGCAGCCAGAGCACTAGCGGGGGTTCAGATACGCAGTATTTT. Residues: CASSQSTSGGSDTQYF.

This clone is a singleton in its sample. This chain uses TRBV6-5 with TRBJ1-6, with no clear D. Germline assignment: CDR1 MNHEY and CDR2 SVGAGI. The germline V and J ends were trimmed by 0 bases and 10 bases, with 13 bases remaining between them. This CDR3 comprises 15 residues. The CDR3 DNA reads TGTGCCAGCAGTTACTCGCGGTCTCGAGCATCACCCCTCCACTTT. This encodes CASSYSRSRASPLHF.

This clone was seen only once. The chain combines TRBV23-1 with TRBJ1-5; D remains ambiguous. TRBV23-1 has ORF status, its function being uncertain. CDR3 length: 11 amino acids. V shed 6 bases and J shed 4 bases, with 4 bases lying between them. The CDR3: CASSGNQPQHF. In DNA, the CDR3 is TGCGCCAGCAGCGGGAATCAGCCCCAGCATTTT.

This chain connects TRBV7-8 to TRBJ2-7; weak D call: TRBD2 (6 bases). CDR3 size: 15 residues. Trimming pared 1 base from V and 5 bases from J, leaving 15 bases between. CDR1 and CDR2 (germline): SGHVS, FQNEAQ. The DNA of the CDR3 is TGTGCCAGCAGCTTAGTTTCCGGGAGAGGACACGAGCAGTACTTC. Its translation: CASSLVSGRGHEQYF. The full variable domain, with the rest looked up from reference TRBV7-8 and TRBJ2-7, is GAGVSQSPRYKVAKRGQDVALRCDPISGHVSLFWYQQALGQGPEFLTYFQNEAQLDKSGLPSDRFFAERPEGSVSTLKIQRTQQEDSAVYLCASSLVSGRGHEQYFGPGTRLTVT.

This chain links TRBV9 with TRBJ2-2, with no clear D. Germline V CDR1 and CDR2: SGDLS, YYNGEE. Between the trimmed V and J ends, which lost 0 bases and 2 bases, there was a span of 11 bases. CDR3 length equals 16 residues. Written as DNA, the CDR3 is TGTGCCAGCAGCGTAGTGGCGGTCTCCAACACCGGGGAGCTGTTTTTT. This gives the protein CASSVVAVSNTGELFF.

This clone was recorded once. The chain couples TRBV6-6 to TRBJ1-1; the D is unclear. The V end lost 2 bases, the J end lost 8 bases, and 18 bases lay between the germline ends. The CDR3 totals 15 residues. Germline V lookup: CDR1 MNHNY, CDR2 SVGAGI (reference sequence). Written as DNA, the CDR3 is TGTGCCAGCAGTTACGCGGTGGGAGTTCTACGAGAAGCTTTCTTT. Translating it yields CASSYAVGVLREAFF.

The genes are TRBV28 and TRBJ1-5; D ambiguous. The CDR3 consists of 13 residues. Trimming removed 10 bases from V and 4 bases from J, with 14 bases in between. The germline gives CDR1 MDHEN, CDR2 SYDVKM. CDR3 nucleotides: TGTGCCATCCGGACGGGAGGGAATCAGCCCCAGCATTTT. The encoded protein is CAIRTGGNQPQHF.

This chain links TRBV2 with TRBJ2-2; TRBD1 matches at 8 bases. CDR1 and CDR2 from the germline V gene are SNHLY and FYNNEI. After removal of 7 bases from V and 1 base from J, the junction contained 11 bases not matched to a gene. This CDR3 is built from 17 residues. The CDR3 protein is CASILNPGTGNTGELFF. DNA for the CDR3: TGTGCCAGCATTCTTAATCCGGGGACAGGGAACACCGGGGAGCTGTTTTTT.

The V call is TRBV7-2, the J call TRBJ1-1; D ambiguous. The germline V and J ends were trimmed by 0 bases and 0 bases, with 11 bases remaining between them. Germline loops: CDR1 SGHTA, CDR2 FQGNSA. This CDR3 comprises 16 residues. The CDR3 is CASSLADGLMNTEAFF. CDR3 nucleotide sequence: TGTGCCAGCAGCTTAGCGGACGGACTGATGAACACTGAAGCTTTCTTT.

The chain links TRBV6-5 to TRBJ1-5; D not resolved. This CDR3 contains 14 residues. CDR1 MNHEY and CDR2 SVGAGI come from the germline V gene. V lost 0 bases, J lost 2 bases, and 5 bases lay in between. The CDR3 is CASSYSARNQPQHF. CDR3 sequence (DNA): TGTGCCAGCAGTTACTCGGCTCGCAATCAGCCCCAGCATTTT.

The rearrangement uses TRBV9 and TRBJ2-3; a possible D gene is TRBD1 (5 bases). The CDR3 has 15 amino acids. Between the trimmed V and J ends, which lost 7 bases and 1 base, there was a span of 16 bases. CDR1 is SGDLS, CDR2 YYNGEE, per germline. CDR3 in amino acids: CASSRGARGTDTQYF. The CDR3 coding sequence is TGTGCCAGCTCCCGAGGAGCCAGGGGCACAGATACGCAGTATTTT.

The rearrangement links TRBV11-3 to TRBJ2-1; D possibly corresponds to TRBD2 (6 bases). CDR3 length: 12 amino acids. V lost 6 bases to trimming and J lost 10 bases, with 13 bases between them. CDR1 and CDR2 (germline): SGHNT, YENEEA. The CDR3 spells CASSYGAGEQFF. DNA of the CDR3: TGTGCCAGCAGTTACGGGGCGGGAGAGCAGTTCTTC.

For this clone: Other nucleotide sequences from this sample produce the same CDR3. The chain has TRBV7-9 and TRBJ2-1; TRBD1 matches at 9 bases. This CDR3 contains 15 residues. Trimming took 5 bases from V and 4 from J; bases not matched to a gene: 6. Per the germline V gene, CDR1 is SEHNR and CDR2 is FQNEAQ (reference sequence). CDR3 residues: CASSPGQGIYNEQFF. DNA for the CDR3: TGTGCCAGCAGCCCCGGACAGGGGATTTACAATGAGCAGTTCTTC.

The sample holds a few counts of this clone. The V call is TRBV5-6, the J call TRBJ2-2, with TRBD2 as a possible D gene (5 bases). The V end lost 2 bases, the J end lost 8 bases, and 10 bases lay between the germline ends. This CDR3 is 13 amino acids long. CDR1 is SGHDT and CDR2 is YYEEEE in the germline V gene. CDR3 sequence reads: CASSFGRGGELFF. CDR3 sequence (DNA): TGTGCCAGCAGCTTTGGCCGGGGTGGGGAGCTGTTTTTT.

The chain is built from TRBV28 and TRBJ2-3, with 8 bases fitting TRBD2. The V and J ends lost 3 bases and 0 bases, in that order; junction bases with no gene match: 11. The CDR3 runs to 18 residues. Germline-derived CDR1 and CDR2 are MDHEN and SYDVKM. The CDR3 sequence is CASSFGTSSGGSTDTQYF. The CDR3, as DNA: TGTGCCAGCAGTTTCGGGACTAGTTCGGGCGGGAGCACAGATACGCAGTATTTT.

The chain joins TRBV2 to TRBJ2-7; D remains ambiguous. V was clipped by 3 bases and J by 4 bases, with 7 bases between them. This CDR3 region has 12 residues. CDR1 SNHLY and CDR2 FYNNEI come from the germline V gene. The CDR3 nucleotides read TGTGCCAGCAGTGAGAAGAGGTACGAGCAGTACTTC. It translates to CASSEKRYEQYF.

This rearrangement joins TRBV4-2 to TRBJ2-5, with unresolved D. There are 14 residues in the CDR3. V dropped 1 base and J dropped 1 base, with 7 bases sitting between them. The V gene's germline CDR1 is LGHNA and CDR2 YNFKEQ. CDR3 DNA sequence: TGTGCCAGCAGCCAAGTGCCTAGCCAAGAGACCCAGTACTTC. Translating gives CASSQVPSQETQYF.

The chain recombines TRBV18 with TRBJ1-2; unclear D gene. Germline CDR1 is KGHSH and CDR2 is LQKENI. V dropped 3 bases and J dropped 6 bases, with 11 bases sitting between them. The CDR3 is 13 amino acids. The CDR3 protein is CASSPGDENGYTF. The CDR3 DNA sequence: TGTGCCAGCTCACCGGGAGACGAGAATGGCTACACCTTC.

The chain employs TRBV5-1 and TRBJ2-7, with 8 bases identical to TRBD2. Germline loops: CDR1 SGHRS, CDR2 YFSETQ. The CDR3 extends over 16 amino acids. J lost 0 bases, V lost 1 base, and 6 bases had no gene match. CDR3 in DNA: TGCGCCAGCAGCTTGACTAGCGGATCCACCTCCTACGAGCAGTACTTC. This translates into CASSLTSGSTSYEQYF.

The V call is TRBV4-2, the J call TRBJ2-3, with 11 bases identical to TRBD2. This CDR3 has 18 amino acids. After removal of 1 base from V and 4 bases from J, the junction contained 10 bases not matched to a gene. Germline values: CDR1 LGHNA, CDR2 YNFKEQ. This chain's CDR3 is CASSQVGSGGAGADTQYF. DNA of the CDR3: TGTGCCAGCAGCCAAGTTGGTAGCGGGGGGGCCGGTGCAGATACGCAGTATTTT.

The chain combines TRBV6-5 with TRBJ2-7, with 7 bases aligning to TRBD1. The germline CDR1 and CDR2 sequences are MNHEY and SVGAGI. This CDR3 region has 13 residues. V shed 5 bases and J 5 bases; nucleotides not matched to a gene: 6. The CDR3, as DNA: TGTGCCAGCAGTAACCGGGACAGCAACGAGCAGTACTTC. Its translation is CASSNRDSNEQYF.

This clone was seen a single time. CDR3 bases: TGTGCCAGCAGCTCAGTAAGTTGGACTGAAGCTTTCTTT. Translated, it gives CASSSVSWTEAFF. The chain uses TRBV7-2 and TRBJ1-1; the D is unclear. The CDR3 extends over 13 amino acids. CDR1 is SGHTA and CDR2 is FQGNSA in the germline V gene. V was pared by 4 bases and J by 5 bases, with 11 bases between.